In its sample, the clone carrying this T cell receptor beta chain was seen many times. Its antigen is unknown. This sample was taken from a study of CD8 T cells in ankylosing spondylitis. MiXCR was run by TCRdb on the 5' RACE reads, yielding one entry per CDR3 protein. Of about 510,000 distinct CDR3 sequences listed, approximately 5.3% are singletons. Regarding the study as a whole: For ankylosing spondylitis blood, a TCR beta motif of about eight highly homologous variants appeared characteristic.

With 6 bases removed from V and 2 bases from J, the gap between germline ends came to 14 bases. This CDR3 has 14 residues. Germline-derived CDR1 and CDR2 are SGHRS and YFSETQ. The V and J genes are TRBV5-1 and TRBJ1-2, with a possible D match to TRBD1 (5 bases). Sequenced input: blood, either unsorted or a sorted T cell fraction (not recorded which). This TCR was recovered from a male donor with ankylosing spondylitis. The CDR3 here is CASKPGRRNYGYTF. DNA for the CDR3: TGCGCCAGCAAACCGGGACGAAGAAACTATGGCTACACCTTC.